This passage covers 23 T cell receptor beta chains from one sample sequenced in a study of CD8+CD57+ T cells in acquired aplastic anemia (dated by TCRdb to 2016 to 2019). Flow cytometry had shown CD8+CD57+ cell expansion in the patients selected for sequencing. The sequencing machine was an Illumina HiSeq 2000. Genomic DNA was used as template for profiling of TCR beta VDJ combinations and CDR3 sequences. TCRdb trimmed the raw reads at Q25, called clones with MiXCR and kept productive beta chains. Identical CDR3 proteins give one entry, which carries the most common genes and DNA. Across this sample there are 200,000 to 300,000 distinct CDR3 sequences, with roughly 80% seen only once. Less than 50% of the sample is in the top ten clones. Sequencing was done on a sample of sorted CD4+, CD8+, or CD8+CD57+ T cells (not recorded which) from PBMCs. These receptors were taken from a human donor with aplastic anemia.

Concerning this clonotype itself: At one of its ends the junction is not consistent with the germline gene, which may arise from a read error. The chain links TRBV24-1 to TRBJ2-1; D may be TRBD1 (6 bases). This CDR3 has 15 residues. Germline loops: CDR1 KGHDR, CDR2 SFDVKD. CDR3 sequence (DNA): TGTGCCAGCAGTGAGACAGGCACTTCTTCCAATGAGCAGTTCTTC. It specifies CASSETGTSSNEQFF.

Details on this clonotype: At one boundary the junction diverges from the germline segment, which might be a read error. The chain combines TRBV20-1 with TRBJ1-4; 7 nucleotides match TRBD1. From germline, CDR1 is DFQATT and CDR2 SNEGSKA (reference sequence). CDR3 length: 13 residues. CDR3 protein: CSARTGNHEKLFF. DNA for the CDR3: TGCAGTGCTAGGACAGGGAATCATGAAAAACTGTTCTTT.

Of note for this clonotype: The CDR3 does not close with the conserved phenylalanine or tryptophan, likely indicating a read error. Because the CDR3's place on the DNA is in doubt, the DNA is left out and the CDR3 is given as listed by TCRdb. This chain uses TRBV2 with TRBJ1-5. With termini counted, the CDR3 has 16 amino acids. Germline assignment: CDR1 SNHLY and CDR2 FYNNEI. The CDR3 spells CASGGGADTQYFGPDT.

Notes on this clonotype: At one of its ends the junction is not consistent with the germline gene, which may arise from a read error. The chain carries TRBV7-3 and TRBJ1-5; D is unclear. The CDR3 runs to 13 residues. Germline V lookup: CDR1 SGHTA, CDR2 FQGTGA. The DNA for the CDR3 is TGCGCCAGCAGCTTAACTCTGACACAGCACCAGCATTTT. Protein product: CASSLTLTQHQHF. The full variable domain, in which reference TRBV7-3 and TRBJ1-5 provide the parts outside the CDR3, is GAGVSQTPSNKVTEKGKYVELRCDPISGHTALYWYRQSLGQGPEFLIYFQGTGAADDSGLPNDRFFAVRPEGSVSTLKIQRTERGDSAVYLCASSLTLTQHQHFGDGTRLSIL.

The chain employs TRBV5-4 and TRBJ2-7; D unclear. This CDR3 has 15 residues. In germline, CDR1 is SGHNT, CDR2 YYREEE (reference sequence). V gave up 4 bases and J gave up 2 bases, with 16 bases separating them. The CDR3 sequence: CASSPTNGPTYEQYF. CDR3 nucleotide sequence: TGTGCCAGCAGCCCTACTAACGGCCCGACCTACGAGCAGTACTTC.

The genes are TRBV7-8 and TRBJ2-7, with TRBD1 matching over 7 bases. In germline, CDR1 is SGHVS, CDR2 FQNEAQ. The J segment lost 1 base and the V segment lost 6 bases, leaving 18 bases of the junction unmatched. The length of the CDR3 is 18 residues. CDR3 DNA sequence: TGTGCCAGCAGACATCATCGGGACGGGACAGCCCTTTCCTACGAGCAGTACGTC. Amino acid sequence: CASRHHRDGTALSYEQYV.

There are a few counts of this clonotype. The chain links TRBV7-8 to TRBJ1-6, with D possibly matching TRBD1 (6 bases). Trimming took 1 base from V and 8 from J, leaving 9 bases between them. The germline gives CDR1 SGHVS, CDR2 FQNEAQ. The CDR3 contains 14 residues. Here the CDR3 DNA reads TGTGCCAGCAGCTTAGAGGGGGGGCATTCACCCCTCCACTTT. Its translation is CASSLEGGHSPLHF.

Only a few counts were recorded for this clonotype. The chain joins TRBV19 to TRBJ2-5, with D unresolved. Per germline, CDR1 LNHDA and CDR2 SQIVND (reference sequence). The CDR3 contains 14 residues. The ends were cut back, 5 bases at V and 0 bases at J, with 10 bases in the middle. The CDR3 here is CASSPRPYQETQYF. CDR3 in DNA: TGTGCCAGTAGTCCTCGACCATACCAAGAGACCCAGTACTTC. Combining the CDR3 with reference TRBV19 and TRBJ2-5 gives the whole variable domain DGGITQSPKYLFRKEGQNVTLSCEQNLNHDAMYWYRQDPGQGLRLIYYSQIVNDFQKGDIAEGYSVSREKKESFPLTVTSAQKNPTAFYLCASSPRPYQETQYFGPGTRLLVL.

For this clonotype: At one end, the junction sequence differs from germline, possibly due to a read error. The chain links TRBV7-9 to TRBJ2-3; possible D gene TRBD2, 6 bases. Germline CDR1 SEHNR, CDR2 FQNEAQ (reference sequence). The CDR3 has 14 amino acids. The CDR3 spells CASSFAGTADTLGF. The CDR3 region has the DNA TGTGCCAGCAGTTTCGCGGGGACTGCAGATACCCTGGGCTTT.

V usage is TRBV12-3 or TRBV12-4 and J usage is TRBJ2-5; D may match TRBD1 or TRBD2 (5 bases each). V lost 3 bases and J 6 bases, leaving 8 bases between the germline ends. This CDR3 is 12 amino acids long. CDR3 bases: TGTGCCAGCAGTTTGGGGGATCAGACCCAGTACTTC. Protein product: CASSLGDQTQYF.

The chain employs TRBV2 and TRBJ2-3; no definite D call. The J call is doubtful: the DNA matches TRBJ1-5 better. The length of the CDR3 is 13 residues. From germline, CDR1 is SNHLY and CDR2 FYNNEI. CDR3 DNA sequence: TGTAGCAGCTGGGCCGGAGGCCCCGATACGCAGCATTTT. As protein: CSSWAGGPDTQHF.

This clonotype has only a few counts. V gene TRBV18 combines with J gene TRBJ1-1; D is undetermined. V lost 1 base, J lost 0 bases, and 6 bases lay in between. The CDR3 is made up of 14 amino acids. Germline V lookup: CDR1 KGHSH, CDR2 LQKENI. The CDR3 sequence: CASSPQNLNTEAFF. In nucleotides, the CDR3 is TGTGCCAGCTCACCACAAAACCTGAACACTGAAGCTTTCTTT.

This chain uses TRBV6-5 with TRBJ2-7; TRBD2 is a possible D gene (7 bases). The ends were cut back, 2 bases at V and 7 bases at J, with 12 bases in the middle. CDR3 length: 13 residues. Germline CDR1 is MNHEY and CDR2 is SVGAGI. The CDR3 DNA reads TGTGCCAGCAGTTACGAGGGGGGGGAAGAGCAGTACTTC. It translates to CASSYEGGEEQYF.

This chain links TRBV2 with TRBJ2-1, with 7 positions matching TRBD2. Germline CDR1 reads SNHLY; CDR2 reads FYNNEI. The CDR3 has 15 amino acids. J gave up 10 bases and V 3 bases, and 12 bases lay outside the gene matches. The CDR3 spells CASSDIAGRAYEQFF. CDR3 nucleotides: TGTGCCAGCAGTGATATCGCTGGGAGGGCCTACGAGCAGTTCTTC.

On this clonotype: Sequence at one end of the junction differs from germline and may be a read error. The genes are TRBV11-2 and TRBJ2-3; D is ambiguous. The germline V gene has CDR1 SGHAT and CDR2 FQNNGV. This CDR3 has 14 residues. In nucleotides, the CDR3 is TGTGCCAGCAGCTTAGGGCCGAGTCGGCACCAGCATTTTTTT. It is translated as CASSLGPSRHQHFF.

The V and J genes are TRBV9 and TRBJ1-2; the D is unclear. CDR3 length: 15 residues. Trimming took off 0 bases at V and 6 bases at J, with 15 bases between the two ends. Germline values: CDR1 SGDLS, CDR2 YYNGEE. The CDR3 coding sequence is TGTGCCAGCAGCGTAGTAGAGGGAGCGGTTGATGGCTACACCTTC. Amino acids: CASSVVEGAVDGYTF.

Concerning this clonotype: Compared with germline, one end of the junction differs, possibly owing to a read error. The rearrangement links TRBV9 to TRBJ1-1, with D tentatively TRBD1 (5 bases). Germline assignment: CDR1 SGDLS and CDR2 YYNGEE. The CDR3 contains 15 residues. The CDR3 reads CASSAPRGGTPEVFF. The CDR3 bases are TGTGCCAGCAGCGCCCCACGGGGGGGGACGCCGGAAGTTTTCTTT.

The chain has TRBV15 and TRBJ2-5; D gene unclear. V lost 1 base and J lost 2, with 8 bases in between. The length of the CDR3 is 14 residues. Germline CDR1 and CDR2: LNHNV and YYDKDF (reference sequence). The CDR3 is CATSRGTWQETQYF. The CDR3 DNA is TGTGCCACCAGCAGAGGCACTTGGCAAGAGACCCAGTACTTC.

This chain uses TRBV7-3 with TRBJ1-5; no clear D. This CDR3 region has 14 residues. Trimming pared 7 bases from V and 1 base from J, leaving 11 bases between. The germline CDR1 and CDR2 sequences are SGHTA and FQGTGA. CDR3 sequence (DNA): TGTGCCAGCACTGAAGGCAGGAGCAATCAGCCCCAGCATTTT. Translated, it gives CASTEGRSNQPQHF.

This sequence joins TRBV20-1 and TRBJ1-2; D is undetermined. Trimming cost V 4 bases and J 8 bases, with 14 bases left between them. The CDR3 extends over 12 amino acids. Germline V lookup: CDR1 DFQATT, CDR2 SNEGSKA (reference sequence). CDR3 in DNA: TGCAGTGCTACAGTAATGGGAGTCGGCTACACCTTC. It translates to CSATVMGVGYTF.

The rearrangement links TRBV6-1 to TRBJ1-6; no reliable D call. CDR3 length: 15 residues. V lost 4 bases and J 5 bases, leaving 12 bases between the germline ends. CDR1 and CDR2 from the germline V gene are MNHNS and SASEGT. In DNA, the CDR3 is TGTGCCAGCAGTGGGTTGGGCAGACATAATTCACCCCTCCACTTT. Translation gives CASSGLGRHNSPLHF.

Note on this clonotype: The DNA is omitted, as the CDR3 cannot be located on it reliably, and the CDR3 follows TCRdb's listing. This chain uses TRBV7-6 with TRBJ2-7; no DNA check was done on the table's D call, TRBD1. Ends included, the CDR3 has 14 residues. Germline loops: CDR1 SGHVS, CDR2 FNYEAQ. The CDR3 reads CASSFPDQPQHFGF.

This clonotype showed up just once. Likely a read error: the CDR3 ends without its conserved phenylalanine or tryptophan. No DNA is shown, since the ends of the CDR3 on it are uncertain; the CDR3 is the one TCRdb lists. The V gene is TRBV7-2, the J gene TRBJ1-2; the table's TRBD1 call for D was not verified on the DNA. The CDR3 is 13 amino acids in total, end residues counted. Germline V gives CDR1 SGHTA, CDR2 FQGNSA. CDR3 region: CASSRGHAGNYAY.